This TCR beta chain was identified during a study of cytomegalovirus exposure and HLA in healthy donors. The V end lost 6 bases, the J end lost 2 bases, and 4 bases lay between the germline ends. Per germline, CDR1 ENHRY and CDR2 SYGVKD. The CDR3 extends over 12 amino acids. PCR was performed using 60 Vbeta and 13 Jbeta primers. Clones were read by immunoSEQ multiplex PCR, and TCRdb kept only the in-frame ones, dropping some. This repertoire shows 150,000 to 200,000 clones, around 80% found once; its top ten account for roughly 5%. Material for sequencing was PBMCs. V gene TRBV10-3 combines with J gene TRBJ2-2; D call uncertain. This TCR derives from a man between 18 and 29 years old in good health and CMV-seronegative. Here the CDR3 reads CAISFNTGELFF. DNA of the CDR3: TGTGCCATCAGCTTCAACACCGGGGAGCTGTTTTTT.